These T cell receptor beta chains were read from a single sample in a study of cytomegalovirus exposure and HLA in healthy donors. The assay was immunoSEQ multiplex PCR, and TCRdb's table has in-frame clones only and misses some. Here the sample spans roughly 130,000 clones, around three quarters being singletons. Material: PBMCs. These receptors all come from a man aged 18 to 30 in good health and CMV-seronegative. The CDR3 runs from the conserved cysteine through the conserved F or W.

19,TRBJ2-5,TRBV5-6,CASSLAGLRGGGREETQYF
17,TRBJ2-2,TRBV10-3,CAIRTAGTFSNTGELFF
15,TRBJ2-7,TRBV6-5,CASRATPNLYREQYF
13,TRBJ1-6,TRBV19,CASSTTGGSPLHF
14,TRBJ2-7,TRBV30,CAWIGQGFRSEQYF
15,TRBJ1-1,TRBV6-4,CASSDSSHGVTEAFF
15,TRBJ2-1,TRBV7-2,CASRPSRGADNEQFF
18,TRBJ1-4,TRBV13,CASSLGFTTGPTNEKLFF
15,TRBJ2-5,TRBV7-9,CASSYRRGLEETQYF
12,TRBJ1-3,TRBV6-5,CATQGAGNTIYF
14,TRBJ1-2,TRBV25-1,CASTPGQGFFGYTF
13,TRBJ2-5,TRBV10-3,CAISEHSQETQYF
12,TRBJ1-5,TRBV6-5,CASQRGLQPQHF